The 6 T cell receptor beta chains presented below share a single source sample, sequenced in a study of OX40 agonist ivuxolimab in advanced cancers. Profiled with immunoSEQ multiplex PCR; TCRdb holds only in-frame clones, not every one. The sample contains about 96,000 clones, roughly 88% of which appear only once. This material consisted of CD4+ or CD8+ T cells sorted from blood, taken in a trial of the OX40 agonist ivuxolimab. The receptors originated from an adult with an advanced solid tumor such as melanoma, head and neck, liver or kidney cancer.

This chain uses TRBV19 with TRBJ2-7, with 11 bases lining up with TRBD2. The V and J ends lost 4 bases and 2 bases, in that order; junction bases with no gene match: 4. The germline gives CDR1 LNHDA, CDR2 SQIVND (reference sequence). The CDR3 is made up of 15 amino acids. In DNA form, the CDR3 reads TGTGCCAGTAGTAGAATACTAGCGGGAGCCTACGAGCAGTACTTC. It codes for CASSRILAGAYEQYF.

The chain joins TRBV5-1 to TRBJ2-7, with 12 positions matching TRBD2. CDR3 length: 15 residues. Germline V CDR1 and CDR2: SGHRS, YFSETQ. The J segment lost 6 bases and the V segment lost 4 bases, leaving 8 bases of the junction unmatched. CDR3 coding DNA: TGCGCCAGCAGCACTCGACTAGCGGGAGCCAGCGAGCAGTACTTC. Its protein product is CASSTRLAGASEQYF.

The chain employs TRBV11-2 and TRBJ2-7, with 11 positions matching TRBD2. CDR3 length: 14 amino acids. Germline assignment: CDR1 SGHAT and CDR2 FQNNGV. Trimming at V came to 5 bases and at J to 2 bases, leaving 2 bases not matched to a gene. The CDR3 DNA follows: TGTGCCAGCAGCGGTAGCGGGGGGGCCTACGAGCAGTACTTC. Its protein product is CASSGSGGAYEQYF.

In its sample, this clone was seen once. The CDR3 here is CASSPLRGTEAFF. The CDR3 nucleotides are TGTGCCAGCAGCCCCCTAAGGGGTACTGAAGCTTTCTTT. The chain joins TRBV5-6 to TRBJ1-1; D perhaps matches TRBD1 (5 bases). This CDR3 has 13 residues. Per germline, CDR1 SGHDT and CDR2 YYEEEE. With 4 bases removed from V and 5 bases from J, the gap between germline ends came to 12 bases.

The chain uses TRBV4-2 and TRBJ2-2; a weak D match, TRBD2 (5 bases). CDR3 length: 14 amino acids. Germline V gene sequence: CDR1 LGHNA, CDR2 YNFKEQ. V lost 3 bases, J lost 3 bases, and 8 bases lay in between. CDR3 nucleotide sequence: TGTGCCAGCAGCCACGCGGGTTACACCGGGGAGCTGTTTTTT. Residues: CASSHAGYTGELFF.

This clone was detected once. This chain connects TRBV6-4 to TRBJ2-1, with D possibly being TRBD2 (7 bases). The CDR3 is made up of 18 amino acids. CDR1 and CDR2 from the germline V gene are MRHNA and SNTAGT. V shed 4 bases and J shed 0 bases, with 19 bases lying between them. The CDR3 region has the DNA TGTGCCAGCAGTGGGCGGGGGCAGGTAAACTTCTCCTACAATGAGCAGTTCTTC. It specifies CASSGRGQVNFSYNEQFF.